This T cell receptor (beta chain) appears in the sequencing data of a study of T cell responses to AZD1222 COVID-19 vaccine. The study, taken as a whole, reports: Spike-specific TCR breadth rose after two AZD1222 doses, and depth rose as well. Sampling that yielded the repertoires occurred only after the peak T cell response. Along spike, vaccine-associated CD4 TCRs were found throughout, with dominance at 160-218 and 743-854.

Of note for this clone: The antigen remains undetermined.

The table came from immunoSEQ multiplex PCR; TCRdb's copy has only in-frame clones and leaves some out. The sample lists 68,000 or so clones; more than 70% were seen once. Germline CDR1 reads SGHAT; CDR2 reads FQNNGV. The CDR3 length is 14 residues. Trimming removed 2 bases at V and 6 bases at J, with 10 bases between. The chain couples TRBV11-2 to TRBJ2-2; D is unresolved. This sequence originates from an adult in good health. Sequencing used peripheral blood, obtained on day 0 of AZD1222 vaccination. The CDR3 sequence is CASSLKVIPGELFF. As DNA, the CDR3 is TGTGCCAGCAGCTTAAAGGTTATTCCCGGGGAGCTGTTTTTT.